This TCR beta chain was identified during a study of Graves' ophthalmopathy and Graves' hyperthyroidism. Amplifying from RNA transcripts, the study obtained TCR beta CDR3 regions. RT-PCR with HTBI primers came first, then second-round multiplex PCR. From the multiplex PCR reads, TCRdb called clonotypes with MiXCR, one entry per CDR3 protein. The table has fewer than 600,000 distinct CDR3 sequences, approximately 14% seen once. V lost 5 bases and J lost 6; bases outside the gene matches: 10. CDR3 length: 15 amino acids. The clonotype comes from a woman between 25 and 40 years old with Graves' ophthalmopathy. Sample: blood. J is TRBJ2-7 and V is TRBV12-3 or TRBV12-4, with 10 positions matching TRBD2. CDR3 nucleotides: TGTGCCAGCAGTCCCTCCAGGCTAGCGGGAGTCGAGCAGTACTTC. It translates to CASSPSRLAGVEQYF.